These 18 T cell receptor beta chains were all obtained from the same sample, sequenced in a study of cytomegalovirus exposure and HLA in healthy donors. PCR involved 60 Vbeta and 13 Jbeta primers. Some clones are missing from TCRdb's copy, which holds only in-frame ones; the method was immunoSEQ multiplex PCR. The sample shows roughly 68,000 clones, 65% to 70% of them seen only once. Sequenced input: PBMCs. All receptors come from a man between 40 and 49 years old in good health and CMV-seropositive.

The rearrangement uses TRBV7-2 and TRBJ2-1; unclear D gene. Trimming removed 6 bases at V and 9 bases at J, with 9 bases between. This CDR3 is 11 amino acids long. Germline CDR1 is SGHTA and CDR2 is FQGNSA. The CDR3, as DNA: TGTGCCAGCAGTACTTCAAGTGAGCAGTTCTTC. Protein product: CASSTSSEQFF.

In this sample, this clone turned up once. The V gene is TRBV7-7, the J gene TRBJ2-1; D possibly corresponds to TRBD1 (7 bases). Germline loops: CDR1 SSHAT, CDR2 FNYEAQ (reference sequence). The CDR3 loop spans 13 amino acids. This chain's CDR3 is CASGGTARGEQFF. In nucleotides, the CDR3 is TGTGCTAGCGGTGGGACAGCGCGGGGTGAGCAGTTCTTC.

In this sample, this clone turned up once. The rearrangement links TRBV7-3 to TRBJ2-2; maybe TRBD1 (6 bases). Trimming stripped 1 base from V and 4 bases from J, with 7 bases between. CDR1 is SGHTA, CDR2 FQGTGA, per germline. The CDR3 has 14 amino acids. The CDR3 spells CASSLKTGTGELFF. CDR3 in DNA: TGTGCCAGCAGCTTAAAGACAGGCACCGGGGAGCTGTTTTTT. The variable domain in full, completed from reference TRBV7-3 and TRBJ2-2, reads GAGVSQTPSNKVTEKGKYVELRCDPISGHTALYWYRQSLGQGPEFLIYFQGTGAADDSGLPNDRFFAVRPEGSVSTLKIQRTERGDSAVYLCASSLKTGTGELFFGEGSRLTVL.

CDR3: CASSLVWDRVQPQHF. The CDR3 DNA reads as TGTGCCAGCAGCTTAGTATGGGACAGGGTTCAGCCCCAGCATTTT. The chain links TRBV7-2 to TRBJ1-5, with 9 bases aligning to TRBD1. V lost 1 base to trimming and J lost 6 bases; unmatched junction nucleotides: 4. CDR1 and CDR2 from the germline V gene are SGHTA and FQGNSA. There are 15 residues in the CDR3. The whole variable domain, filled in from reference TRBV7-2 and TRBJ1-5, reads GAGVSQSPSNKVTEKGKDVELRCDPISGHTALYWYRQSLGQGLEFLIYFQGNSAPDKSGLPSDRFSAERTGGSVSTLTIQRTQQEDSAVYLCASSLVWDRVQPQHFGDGTRLSIL.

The chain links TRBV6-1 to TRBJ2-7; D is unclear. Trimming took 6 bases from V and 3 from J, leaving 12 bases between them. Germline V gene sequence: CDR1 MNHNS, CDR2 SASEGT. The CDR3 is 13 residues long. Here the CDR3 DNA reads TGTGCCAGCAGGGAGCCGAAAAACTACGAGCAGTACTTC. Its translation is CASREPKNYEQYF.

This clone has a single count. The chain couples TRBV5-1 to TRBJ2-5, with 7 bases lining up with TRBD1. This CDR3 is built from 15 residues. Germline-derived CDR1 and CDR2 are SGHRS and YFSETQ. V dropped 0 bases and J dropped 3; count of bases not matched to a gene: 5. CDR3 bases: TGCGCCAGCAGCTTGGGAGCCGGGACAGAAGAGACCCAGTACTTC. It encodes CASSLGAGTEETQYF. The whole variable domain, remainder taken from reference TRBV5-1 and TRBJ2-5, is KAGVTQTPRYLIKTRGQQVTLSCSPISGHRSVSWYQQTPGQGLQFLFEYFSETQRNKGNFPGRFSGRQFSNSRSEMNVSTLELGDSALYLCASSLGAGTEETQYFGPGTRLLVL.

The chain combines TRBV13 with TRBJ2-5, with D perhaps matching TRBD2 (7 bases). The end of the DNA fits TRBJ2-7 better, so the J call may be wrong. CDR1 and CDR2 from the germline V gene are PRHDT and FYEKMQ (reference sequence). The CDR3 runs 15 residues. The CDR3 loop reads CASSLRGGSSYEQYF. The CDR3 region has the DNA TGTGCCAGCAGCTTAAGGGGGGGGAGCTCCTACGAGCAGTACTTC.

The chain combines TRBV7-2 with TRBJ2-3; TRBD2 matches at 7 bases. Per the germline V gene, CDR1 is SGHTA and CDR2 is FQGNSA. The CDR3 spans 14 residues. V shed 5 bases, J shed 4 bases, and the junction held 6 bases outside the gene matches. The CDR3 here is CASSAQSGADTQYF. CDR3 nucleotide sequence: TGTGCCAGCAGCGCCCAGAGCGGGGCAGATACGCAGTATTTT. Together with reference TRBV7-2 and TRBJ2-3, the CDR3 gives the full variable domain: GAGVSQSPSNKVTEKGKDVELRCDPISGHTALYWYRQSLGQGLEFLIYFQGNSAPDKSGLPSDRFSAERTGGSVSTLTIQRTQQEDSAVYLCASSAQSGADTQYFGPGTRLTVL.

This clone is categorized as medium-sized. V is TRBV6-5 and J is TRBJ1-5; unclear D gene. Germline lookup yields CDR1 MNHEY and CDR2 SVGAGI. There are 12 residues in the CDR3. Trimming removed 5 bases at V and 6 bases at J, with 8 bases between. The CDR3 protein is CASSTPGQPQHF. For the CDR3, the DNA is TGTGCCAGCAGTACCCCGGGTCAGCCCCAGCATTTT.

The V gene is TRBV7-2, the J gene TRBJ2-6, with a possible D match to TRBD1 (6 bases). V shed 4 bases and J shed 3 bases, with 13 bases lying between them. Germline lookup yields CDR1 SGHTA and CDR2 FQGNSA. This CDR3 spans 16 amino acids. The CDR3 region is CASSSEGESGANVLTF. The CDR3 nucleotides read TGTGCCAGCAGCTCCGAGGGGGAAAGTGGGGCCAACGTCCTGACTTTC.

A note on this clone: One end of the junction varies from germline; a read error may be responsible. The V gene is TRBV5-4, the J gene TRBJ2-1; 11 nucleotides line up with TRBD2. CDR1 is SGHNT and CDR2 is YYREEE in the germline V gene (reference sequence). The CDR3 extends over 16 amino acids. This CDR3 is CASSLNRLAGSNGQFF. In nucleotides, the CDR3 is TGTGCCAGCAGTTTAAACCGACTAGCGGGGAGCAATGGGCAGTTCTTC.

This chain joins TRBV7-9 and TRBJ1-3, with 9 bases matching TRBD1. The germline V gene encodes CDR1 SEHNR and CDR2 FQNEAQ (reference sequence). CDR3 size: 15 residues. The V gene end was trimmed by 5 bases and the J gene end by 4 bases; junction bases not matched to a gene: 6. DNA for the CDR3: TGTGCCAGCAGCCGAACAGGGGGCGAAGGAAACACCATATATTTT. Translating it yields CASSRTGGEGNTIYF.

The chain recombines TRBV30 with TRBJ2-3; 12 bases agree with TRBD2. Germline loops: CDR1 GTSNPN, CDR2 SVGIG (reference sequence). The length of the CDR3 is 14 residues. The CDR3 DNA is TGTGCTTTAACTAGCGGGGGGTTCACAGATACGCAGTATTTT. It codes for CALTSGGFTDTQYF.

This clone came up a few times. This rearrangement joins TRBV7-8 to TRBJ2-1, with TRBD2 matching over 10 bases. With 0 bases clipped from V and 3 bases from J, the junction kept 2 bases outside the gene matches. The germline V gene encodes CDR1 SGHVS and CDR2 FQNEAQ. The CDR3 loop spans 16 amino acids. The DNA for the CDR3 is TGTGCCAGCAGCTTAGCACTAGCGGGGCTCTACAATGAGCAGTTCTTC. Its protein product is CASSLALAGLYNEQFF.

J is TRBJ2-1 and V is TRBV5-1; TRBD2 agrees at 11 bases. The CDR3 consists of 15 residues. V was pared by 5 bases and J by 4 bases, with 5 bases of the junction left unmatched. Germline V gene sequence: CDR1 SGHRS, CDR2 YFSETQ. DNA of the CDR3: TGCGCCAGCAGGCTGACTAGCGGGGATTACAATGAGCAGTTCTTC. Translated, it gives CASRLTSGDYNEQFF.

This clone was recorded a few times. The chain carries TRBV30 and TRBJ2-7; the match to TRBD2 covers 10 bases. The V segment lost 5 bases and the J segment 4 bases; nucleotides outside the gene matches: 8. Germline lookup yields CDR1 GTSNPN and CDR2 SVGIG (reference sequence). This CDR3 comprises 14 residues. The CDR3 loop reads CAWSSGGASYEQYF. The CDR3 DNA follows: TGTGCCTGGTCAAGCGGGGGGGCCTCTTACGAGCAGTACTTC.

The chain combines TRBV7-9 with TRBJ1-5, with 10 bases lining up with TRBD1. V trimming: 4 bases; J trimming: 5 bases; junction bases outside the gene matches: 5. The CDR3 runs 15 residues. Germline V gene lookup returns CDR1 SEHNR and CDR2 FQNEAQ (reference sequence). The CDR3 is CASSSGQGLHQPQHF. In nucleotides, the CDR3 is TGTGCCAGCAGCTCGGGACAGGGGCTTCATCAGCCCCAGCATTTT.

V gene TRBV23-1 combines with J gene TRBJ2-5; D might be TRBD1 (6 bases). The J call may be wrong; the DNA end is better matched by TRBJ2-7. TRBV23-1 is marked as an open reading frame, function uncertain. The CDR3 is 17 residues long. The CDR3 spells CASSQSNLTDSTYEQYF. CDR3 sequence (DNA): TGCGCCAGCAGTCAATCGAATTTAACGGACAGCACCTACGAGCAGTACTTC.